This TCR beta chain was obtained from a study of T cells in tuberculosis. Assay: immunoSEQ multiplex PCR; the TCRdb copy retains only in-frame clones and omits some. The sample consists of 33,000 or so clones, nearly 95% of them appearing once. Study-level points and caveats: GMM-specific TCRs were nearer to active tuberculosis alpha repertoires, suggesting expansion.

Trimming cost V 1 base and J 5 bases, with 9 bases left between them. Per the germline V gene, CDR1 is SGHRS and CDR2 is YFSETQ. The CDR3 covers 13 residues. For this clone: As yet, its antigen is unknown.

The chain has TRBV5-1 and TRBJ1-2, with D unclear. This TCR came from a donor under 30 with latent tuberculosis or without tuberculosis infection. Material for sequencing was PBMCs. CDR3 loop: CASSLSGEYGYTF. The CDR3 DNA is TGCGCCAGCAGCTTGAGTGGAGAGTATGGCTACACCTTC.